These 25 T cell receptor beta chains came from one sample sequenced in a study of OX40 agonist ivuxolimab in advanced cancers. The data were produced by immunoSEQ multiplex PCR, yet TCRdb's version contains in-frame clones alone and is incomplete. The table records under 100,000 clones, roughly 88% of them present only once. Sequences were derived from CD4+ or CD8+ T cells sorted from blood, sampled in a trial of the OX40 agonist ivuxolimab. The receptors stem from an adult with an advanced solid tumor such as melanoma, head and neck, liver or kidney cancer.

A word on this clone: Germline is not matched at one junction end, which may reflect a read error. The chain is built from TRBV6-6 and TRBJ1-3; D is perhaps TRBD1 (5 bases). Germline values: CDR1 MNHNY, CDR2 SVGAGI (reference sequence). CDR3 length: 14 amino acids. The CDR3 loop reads CASGYRLTGNTIYF. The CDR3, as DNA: TGTGCCAGCGGTTACAGGTTAACTGGAAACACCATATATTTT.

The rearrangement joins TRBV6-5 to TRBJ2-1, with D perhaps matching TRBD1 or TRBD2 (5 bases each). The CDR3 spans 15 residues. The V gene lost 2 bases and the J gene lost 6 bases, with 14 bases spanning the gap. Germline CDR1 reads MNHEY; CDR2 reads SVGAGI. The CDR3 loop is CASSYRGSGINEQFF. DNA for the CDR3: TGTGCCAGCAGTTACAGGGGTTCGGGGATCAATGAGCAGTTCTTC.

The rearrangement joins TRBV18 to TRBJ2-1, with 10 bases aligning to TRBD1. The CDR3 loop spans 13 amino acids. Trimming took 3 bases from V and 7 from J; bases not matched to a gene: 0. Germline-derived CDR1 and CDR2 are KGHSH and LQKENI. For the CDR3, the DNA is TGTGCCAGCTCACCGGACAGGGGGAATGAGCAGTTCTTC. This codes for CASSPDRGNEQFF.

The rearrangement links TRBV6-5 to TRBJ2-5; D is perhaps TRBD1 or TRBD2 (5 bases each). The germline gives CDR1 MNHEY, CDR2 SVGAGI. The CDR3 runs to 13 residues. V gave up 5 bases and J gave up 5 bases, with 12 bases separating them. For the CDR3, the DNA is TGTGCCAGCAGTCGGGCCGAGGGGGAGACCCAGTACTTC. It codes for CASSRAEGETQYF.

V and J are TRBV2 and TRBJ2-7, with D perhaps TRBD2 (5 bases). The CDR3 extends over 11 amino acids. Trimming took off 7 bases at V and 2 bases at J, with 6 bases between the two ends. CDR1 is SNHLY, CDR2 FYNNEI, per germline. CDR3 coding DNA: TGTGCCAGCACCGGGACCTACGAGCAGTACTTC. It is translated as CASTGTYEQYF.

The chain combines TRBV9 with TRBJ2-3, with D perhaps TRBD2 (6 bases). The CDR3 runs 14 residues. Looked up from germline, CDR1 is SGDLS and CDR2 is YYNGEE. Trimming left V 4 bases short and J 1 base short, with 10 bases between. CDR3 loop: CASSTDYGTDTQYF. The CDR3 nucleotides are TGTGCCAGCAGCACGGACTACGGCACAGATACGCAGTATTTT.

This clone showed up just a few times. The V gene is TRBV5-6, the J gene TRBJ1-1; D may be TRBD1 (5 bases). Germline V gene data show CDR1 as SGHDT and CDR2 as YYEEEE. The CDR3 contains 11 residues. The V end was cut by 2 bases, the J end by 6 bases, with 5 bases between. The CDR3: CASSFRAEAFF. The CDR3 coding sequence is TGTGCCAGCAGCTTCAGGGCTGAAGCTTTCTTT.

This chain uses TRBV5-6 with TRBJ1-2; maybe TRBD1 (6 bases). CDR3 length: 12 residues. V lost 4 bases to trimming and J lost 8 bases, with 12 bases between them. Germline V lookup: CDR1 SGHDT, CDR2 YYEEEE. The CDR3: CASSPDRSGYTF. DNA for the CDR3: TGTGCCAGCAGCCCTGACAGGAGCGGCTACACCTTC.

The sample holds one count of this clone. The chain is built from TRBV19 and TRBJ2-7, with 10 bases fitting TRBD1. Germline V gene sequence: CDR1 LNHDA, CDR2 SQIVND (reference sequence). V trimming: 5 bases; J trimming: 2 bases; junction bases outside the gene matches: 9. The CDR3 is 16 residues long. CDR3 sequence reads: CASSLPRTGGAYEQYF. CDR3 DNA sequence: TGTGCCAGTAGTCTCCCCCGGACAGGGGGAGCCTACGAGCAGTACTTC.

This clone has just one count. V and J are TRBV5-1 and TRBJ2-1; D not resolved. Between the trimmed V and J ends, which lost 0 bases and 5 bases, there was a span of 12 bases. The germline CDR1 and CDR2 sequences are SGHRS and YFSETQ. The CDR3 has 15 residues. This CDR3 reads CASSLAGGGNNEQFF. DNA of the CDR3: TGCGCCAGCAGCTTGGCCGGCGGCGGCAACAATGAGCAGTTCTTC.

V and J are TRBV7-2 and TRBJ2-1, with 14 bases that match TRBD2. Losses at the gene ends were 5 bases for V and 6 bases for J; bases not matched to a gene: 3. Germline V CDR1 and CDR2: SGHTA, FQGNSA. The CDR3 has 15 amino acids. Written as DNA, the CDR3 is TGTGCCAGCAGCACCGGGACTAGCGGGAGCAATGAGCAGTTCTTC. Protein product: CASSTGTSGSNEQFF.

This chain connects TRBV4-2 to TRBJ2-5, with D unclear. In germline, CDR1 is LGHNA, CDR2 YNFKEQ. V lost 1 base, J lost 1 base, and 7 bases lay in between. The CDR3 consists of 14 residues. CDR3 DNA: TGTGCCAGCAGCCAAGTCAGAGGCCAAGAGACCCAGTACTTC. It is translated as CASSQVRGQETQYF.

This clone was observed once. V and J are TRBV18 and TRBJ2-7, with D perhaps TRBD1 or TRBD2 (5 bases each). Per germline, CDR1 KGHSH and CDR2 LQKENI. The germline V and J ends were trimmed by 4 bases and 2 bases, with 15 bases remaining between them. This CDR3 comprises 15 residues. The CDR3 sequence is CASSLNRDPPYEQYF. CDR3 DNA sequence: TGTGCCAGCTCACTTAACCGGGACCCTCCCTACGAGCAGTACTTC.

The CDR3 protein is CASTFDSRSYEQYF. As DNA, the CDR3 is TGTGCCAGCACCTTCGACAGCCGATCTTACGAGCAGTACTTC. V usage is TRBV2 and J usage is TRBJ2-7, with a weak D call TRBD1 (5 bases). Looked up from germline, CDR1 is SNHLY and CDR2 is FYNNEI. The CDR3 consists of 14 residues. V was trimmed by 7 bases and J by 4 bases, leaving 17 bases between them.

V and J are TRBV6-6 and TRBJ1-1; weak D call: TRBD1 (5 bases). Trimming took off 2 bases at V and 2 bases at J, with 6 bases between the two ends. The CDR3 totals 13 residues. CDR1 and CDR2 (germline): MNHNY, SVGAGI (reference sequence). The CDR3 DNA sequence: TGTGCCAGCAGTTACGGGGGTAACACTGAAGCTTTCTTT. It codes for CASSYGGNTEAFF.

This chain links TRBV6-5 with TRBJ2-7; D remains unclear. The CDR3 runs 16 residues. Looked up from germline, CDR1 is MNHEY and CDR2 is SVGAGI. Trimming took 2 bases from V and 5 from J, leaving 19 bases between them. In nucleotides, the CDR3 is TGTGCCAGCAGTTACAGGTCACCAAAAAACCCCGACGAGCAGTACTTC. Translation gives CASSYRSPKNPDEQYF.

CDR3 bases: TGTGCCAGCAGCTTAGCGGGCGGGGGCTTTGGATCCGAGCAGTACTTC. Its translation: CASSLAGGGFGSEQYF. The rearrangement joins TRBV7-6 to TRBJ2-7; maybe TRBD2 (7 bases). V lost 0 bases to trimming and J lost 6 bases, with 18 bases between them. The germline CDR1 and CDR2 sequences are SGHVS and FNYEAQ. This CDR3 contains 16 residues.

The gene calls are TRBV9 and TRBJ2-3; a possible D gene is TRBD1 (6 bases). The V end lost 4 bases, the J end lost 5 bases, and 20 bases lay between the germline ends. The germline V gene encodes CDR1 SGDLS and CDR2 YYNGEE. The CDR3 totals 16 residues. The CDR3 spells CASSPIGGGGVDTQYF. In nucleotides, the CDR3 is TGTGCCAGCAGCCCTATAGGGGGTGGGGGTGTAGATACGCAGTATTTT.

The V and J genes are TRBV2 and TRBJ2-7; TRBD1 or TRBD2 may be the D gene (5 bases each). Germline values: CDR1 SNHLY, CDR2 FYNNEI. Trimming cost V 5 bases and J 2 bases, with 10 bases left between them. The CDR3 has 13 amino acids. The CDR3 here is CASSTGTAYEQYF. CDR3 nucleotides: TGTGCCAGCAGTACCGGGACGGCCTACGAGCAGTACTTC.

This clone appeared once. DNA for the CDR3: TGTGCCAGTAAAGGTTCGGGGGTTGGAAATCAGCCCCAGCATTTT. It codes for CASKGSGVGNQPQHF. This sequence joins TRBV19 and TRBJ1-5, with a possible D match to TRBD1 (5 bases). CDR3 size: 15 residues. Between the trimmed V and J ends, which lost 7 bases and 4 bases, there was a span of 17 bases. Germline-derived CDR1 and CDR2 are LNHDA and SQIVND (reference sequence).

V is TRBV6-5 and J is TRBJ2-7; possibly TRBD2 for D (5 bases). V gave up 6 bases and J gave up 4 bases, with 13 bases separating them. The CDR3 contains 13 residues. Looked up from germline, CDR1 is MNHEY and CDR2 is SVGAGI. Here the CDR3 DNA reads TGTGCCAGCAGAAACCCGGGCGGGTACGAGCAGTACTTC. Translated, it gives CASRNPGGYEQYF.

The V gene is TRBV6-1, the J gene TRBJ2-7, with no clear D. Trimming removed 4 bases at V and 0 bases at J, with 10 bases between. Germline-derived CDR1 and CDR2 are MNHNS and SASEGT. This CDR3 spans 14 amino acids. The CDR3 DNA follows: TGTGCCAGCAGTGCTGGCAGTAGCTCCTACGAGCAGTACTTC. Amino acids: CASSAGSSSYEQYF.

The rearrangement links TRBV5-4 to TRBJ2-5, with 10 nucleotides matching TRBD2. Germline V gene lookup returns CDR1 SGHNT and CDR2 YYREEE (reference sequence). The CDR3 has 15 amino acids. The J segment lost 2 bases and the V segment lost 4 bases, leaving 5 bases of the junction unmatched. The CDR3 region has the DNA TGTGCCAGCAGCCGAATAGCGGGGGGTCAAGAGACCCAGTACTTC. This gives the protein CASSRIAGGQETQYF.

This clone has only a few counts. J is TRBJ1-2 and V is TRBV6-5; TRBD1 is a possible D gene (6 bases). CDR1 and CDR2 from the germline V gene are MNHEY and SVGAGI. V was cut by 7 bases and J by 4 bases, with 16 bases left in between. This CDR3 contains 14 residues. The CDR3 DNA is TGTGCCAGCAACGACAGGCTCCGGCCCTATGGCTACACCTTC. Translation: CASNDRLRPYGYTF.

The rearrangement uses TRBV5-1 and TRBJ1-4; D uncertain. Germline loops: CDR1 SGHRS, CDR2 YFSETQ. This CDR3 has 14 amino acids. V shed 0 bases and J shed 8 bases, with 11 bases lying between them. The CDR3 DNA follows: TGCGCCAGCAGCTTGGTGGCAGGAGAAGAAAAACTGTTTTTT. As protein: CASSLVAGEEKLFF.